Listed here are 17 T cell receptor beta chains from one sample, sequenced in a study of STAT5B mutations in CD4+ large granular lymphocyte leukemia. The assay was immunoSEQ multiplex PCR, and TCRdb's table has in-frame clones only and misses some. The profile shows over 30,000 clones, 70% to 90% of them singletons. Sequenced input: CD4+ T cells from blood buffy coats. The source is a human donor in good health.

V gene TRBV7-2 combines with J gene TRBJ2-7; 8 bases align to TRBD1. J lost 2 bases, V lost 6 bases, and 9 bases had no gene match. Germline values: CDR1 SGHTA, CDR2 FQGNSA. There are 15 residues in the CDR3. The CDR3 reads CASRKDRAEAYEQYF. As DNA, the CDR3 is TGTGCCAGCAGGAAGGACAGGGCCGAGGCCTACGAGCAGTACTTC.

The chain employs TRBV6-1 and TRBJ2-5; 11 bases are a match to TRBD2. Germline assignment: CDR1 MNHNS and CDR2 SASEGT. The CDR3 consists of 15 residues. V was pared by 5 bases and J by 3 bases, with 5 bases of the junction left unmatched. Here the CDR3 DNA reads TGTGCCAGCAGTCCCGGGACTAGCGGAGAAGAGACCCAGTACTTC. Residues: CASSPGTSGEETQYF.

The chain uses TRBV7-2 and TRBJ2-1; D could derive from TRBD1 or TRBD2 (5 bases each). CDR3 length: 15 residues. Germline loops: CDR1 SGHTA, CDR2 FQGNSA. Trimming left V 3 bases short and J 5 bases short, with 14 bases between. CDR3 protein: CASSLRGTHNNEQFF. The CDR3 nucleotides are TGTGCCAGCAGCTTGAGGGGTACGCACAACAATGAGCAGTTCTTC.

The genes are TRBV2 and TRBJ1-5; maybe TRBD1 (5 bases). The CDR3 totals 16 residues. V shed 6 bases and J shed 3 bases, with 18 bases lying between them. The germline CDR1 and CDR2 sequences are SNHLY and FYNNEI. This CDR3 is CASSKKGWAVNQPQHF. CDR3 coding DNA: TGTGCCAGCAGCAAAAAGGGGTGGGCGGTCAATCAGCCCCAGCATTTT.

This clone was seen just once. The chain is built from TRBV9 and TRBJ2-3; D is possibly TRBD2 (5 bases). From germline, CDR1 is SGDLS and CDR2 YYNGEE. The CDR3 is 17 amino acids. V shed 0 bases and J shed 3 bases, with 17 bases lying between them. The CDR3 here is CASSVERAERRTDTQYF. The CDR3, as DNA: TGTGCCAGCAGCGTAGAAAGAGCGGAACGGCGGACAGATACGCAGTATTTT.

The J gene is TRBJ2-3, the V gene TRBV5-4; tentatively, D is TRBD2 (5 bases). The CDR3 loop spans 13 amino acids. With 0 bases removed from V and 4 bases from J, the gap between germline ends came to 6 bases. Per germline, CDR1 SGHNT and CDR2 YYREEE (reference sequence). CDR3: CASSLAGADTQYF. The CDR3 DNA is TGTGCCAGCAGCTTGGCCGGGGCAGATACGCAGTATTTT.

This sequence joins TRBV4-1 and TRBJ1-2; the match to TRBD1 covers 7 bases. Germline V gives CDR1 MGHRA, CDR2 YSYEKL. After removal of 4 bases from V and 2 bases from J, the junction contained 10 bases not matched to a gene. This CDR3 spans 16 amino acids. In DNA form, the CDR3 reads TGCGCCAGCAGCCTGACAAATACAGGGGTCAACTATGGCTACACCTTC. It translates to CASSLTNTGVNYGYTF.

The chain is built from TRBV10-1 and TRBJ2-5; D is unclear. From germline, CDR1 is WNHNN and CDR2 SYGVQD (reference sequence). CDR3 length equals 16 residues. Trimming stripped 3 bases from V and 4 bases from J, with 18 bases between. CDR3 bases: TGCGCCAGCAGTGACTCATCCCGTCCCTTCGGAGAGACCCAGTACTTC. It encodes CASSDSSRPFGETQYF.

Written as DNA, the CDR3 is TGTGCCAGCAGTGATTCAGGTCGCCCCACAGATACGCAGTATTTT. Protein: CASSDSGRPTDTQYF. The chain recombines TRBV6-1 with TRBJ2-3; no clear D. The CDR3 consists of 15 residues. CDR1 MNHNS and CDR2 SASEGT come from the germline V gene. Trimming removed 3 bases at V and 2 bases at J, with 12 bases between.

The rearrangement joins TRBV5-1 to TRBJ2-5; 10 bases match TRBD2. Losses at the gene ends were 4 bases for V and 5 bases for J; bases not matched to a gene: 8. CDR1 is SGHRS and CDR2 is YFSETQ in the germline V gene. This CDR3 contains 15 residues. DNA of the CDR3: TGCGCCAGCAGCCCCCGCAGCGGGAGGGAGGAGACCCAGTACTTC. This sequence encodes CASSPRSGREETQYF.

The V gene is TRBV2, the J gene TRBJ2-7; D is possibly TRBD1 (6 bases). Germline assignment: CDR1 SNHLY and CDR2 FYNNEI. The V end lost 3 bases, the J end lost 0 bases, and 9 bases lay between the germline ends. The CDR3 length is 14 residues. CDR3 sequence: CASSERTDSYEQYF. The CDR3 DNA reads TGTGCCAGCAGTGAGCGGACAGACTCCTACGAGCAGTACTTC.

In its sample, this clone was seen a few times. CDR3 nucleotide sequence: TGTGCCAGCAGCTTGCCGGGACAGCAGAACACTGAAGCTTTCTTT. Its protein is CASSLPGQQNTEAFF. The genes are TRBV7-9 and TRBJ1-1; TRBD1 aligns across 7 bases. Trimming at V came to 3 bases and at J to 1 base, leaving 5 bases not matched to a gene. The CDR3 has 15 residues. Per germline, CDR1 SEHNR and CDR2 FQNEAQ (reference sequence).

J is TRBJ1-3 and V is TRBV20-1, with no clear D. The germline V gene encodes CDR1 DFQATT and CDR2 SNEGSKA (reference sequence). Trimming shortened V by 6 bases and J by 9 bases, and 12 bases separated the two germline ends. This CDR3 is 11 amino acids long. CDR3 nucleotides: TGCAGTGCCTCCGATACGGTCACCATATATTTT. It encodes CSASDTVTIYF.

The chain employs TRBV7-8 and TRBJ2-7; TRBD2 agrees at 12 bases. This CDR3 has 15 residues. CDR1 is SGHVS, CDR2 FQNEAQ, per germline. The trim removed 5 bases at V and 2 bases at J, leaving 4 bases unmatched. The CDR3 protein is CASSPSGRATYEQYF. CDR3 in DNA: TGTGCCAGCAGCCCTAGCGGGAGGGCTACCTACGAGCAGTACTTC.

This clone was observed a few times. This chain links TRBV28 with TRBJ1-3; unclear D gene. Germline CDR1 is MDHEN and CDR2 is SYDVKM. V was trimmed by 11 bases and J by 0 bases, leaving 23 bases between them. The CDR3 consists of 17 residues. The CDR3 is CAGPPRVDFSSGNTIYF. The CDR3 DNA follows: TGTGCCGGCCCTCCCCGGGTGGACTTCTCCTCTGGAAACACCATATATTTT. Together with reference TRBV28 and TRBJ1-3, the CDR3 gives the full variable domain: DVKVTQSSRYLVKRTGEKVFLECVQDMDHENMFWYRQDPGLGLRLIYFSYDVKMKEKGDIPEGYSVSREKKERFSLILESASTNQTSMYLCAGPPRVDFSSGNTIYFGEGSWLTVV.

A word on this clone: Its ends do not fully match the called genes, so a read error is possible. This rearrangement joins TRBV6-1 to TRBJ1-3; D not resolved. From germline, CDR1 is MNHNS and CDR2 SASEGT. The CDR3 contains 12 residues. CDR3 bases: TGTGACAGCAGTCCCGATCAAAACACCATATATTTT. It specifies CDSSPDQNTIYF.

The DNA for the CDR3 is TGTGCCAGCAGTCCCCCGATGGGGGTCAACCAAAAGCCCCAGCATTTT. Translated: CASSPPMGVNQKPQHF. The V and J genes are TRBV28 and TRBJ1-5; a weak D match, TRBD1 (5 bases). Germline CDR1 and CDR2: MDHEN and SYDVKM. The CDR3 covers 16 residues. V shed 5 bases and J shed 8 bases, with 22 bases lying between them.